This T cell receptor beta chain emerged from a study of shared clonotypes between healthy human individuals. Study in general: Per donor, three plates held CD4 naive cells, three held CD4 memory, two held CD8 naive and one held CD8 memory. Study observations and caveats: The study drew on few donors, limiting represented genetic and exposure-history diversity. Among donors, sharing of clonotypes was expected to be affected by sequencing depth.

This CDR3 has 11 amino acids. CDR1 is MDHEN, CDR2 SYDVKM, per germline. The V end lost 5 bases, the J end lost 13 bases, and 12 bases lay between the germline ends. This clone was recorded only once. Its antigen remains unknown. Sequenced by immunoSEQ multiplex PCR; TCRdb stores in-frame clones only, minus some. The table shows about 990,000 clones, with roughly 74% occurring only once. The receptor was derived from a man between 18 and 29 years old in good health. Some clones in this sample may be carry-over from other donors' samples. The chain carries TRBV28 and TRBJ1-3; D is unclear. Sequences were obtained from memory CD4+ T cells from PBMCs. Specified subset: CD45RA-negative fraction. CDR3 DNA sequence: TGTGCCAGCAGTCGCCTAACGGAGATATATTTT. It specifies CASSRLTEIYF.